A selection of T cell receptor beta chains follows, all from one sample in a study of shared clonotypes between healthy human individuals. The assay was immunoSEQ multiplex PCR, and TCRdb's table has in-frame clones only and misses some. The sample holds about half a million clones, 70% to 80% seen once. Input material: PBMCs. The receptors were gathered from a woman in her thirties or forties in good health. Some clones in this sample may be carry-over from other donors' samples. The CDR3 runs from the conserved cysteine through the conserved F or W. Fields, in order: D gene, J gene, CDR3 length, V gene, clone size, CDR3 protein, CDR3 DNA. D genes are given only for firm matches. Size is omitted from some rows. Given values are once, few, many or a class for expanded clones.

>.|TRBJ2-1|14|TRBV7-2|.
CASSTPTGHNEQFF
TGTGCCAGCAGCACTCCGACAGGACACAATGAGCAGTTCTTC
>.|TRBJ2-1|16|TRBV7-9|once
CASSLGHGGVYNEQFF
TGTGCCAGCAGCTTAGGACATGGCGGCGTTTACAATGAGCAGTTCTTC
>.|TRBJ2-1|13|TRBV19|.
CASSIGQLGEQFF
TGTGCCAGTAGTATAGGCCAGTTGGGTGAGCAGTTCTTC
>.|TRBJ2-5|15|TRBV30|.
CAWITSTGLGETQYF
TGTGCCTGGATCACCTCGACAGGCCTCGGGGAGACCCAGTACTTC
>.|TRBJ1-1|13|TRBV27|.
CASSLGLSTEAFF
TGTGCCAGCAGTTTAGGACTGAGCACTGAAGCTTTCTTT
>.|TRBJ1-5|15|TRBV30|.
CAWKSGRNSNQPQHF
TGTGCCTGGAAGTCGGGACGGAATAGCAATCAGCCCCAGCATTTT
>TRBD2|TRBJ2-1|20|TRBV28|few
CASSTRLAGPRDLGYNEQFF
TGTGCCAGCAGCACACGACTAGCGGGACCTCGGGACCTCGGCTACAATGAGCAGTTCTTC
>.|TRBJ2-5|11|TRBV25-1|.
CASSPAVTQYF
TGTGCCAGCAGCCCCGCGGTGACCCAGTACTTC
>TRBD2|TRBJ2-2|17|TRBV7-6|.
CASSLPIGGLAGGELFF
TGTGCCAGCAGCTTACCCATAGGTGGGCTAGCGGGCGGGGAGCTGTTTTTT
>.|TRBJ1-2|16|TRBV11-2|few
CASTEGRGRHYYGYTF
TGTGCCAGCACTGAGGGCAGGGGTCGACACTACTATGGCTACACCTTC
>.|TRBJ1-5|15|TRBV28|.
CASSQAGLGNQPQHF
TGTGCCAGCAGTCAGGCAGGGTTGGGCAATCAGCCCCAGCATTTT
>TRBD2|TRBJ2-3|16|TRBV15|.
CATSGKRTSRADTQYF
TGTGCCACCAGCGGAAAGAGGACTAGTAGGGCAGATACGCAGTATTTT
>.|TRBJ2-3|12|TRBV10-3|.
CATRDRTDTQYF
TGTGCCACTCGGGACCGCACAGATACGCAGTATTTT
>TRBD2|TRBJ2-5|14|TRBV7-2|.
CASSGGGSGETQYF
TGTGCCAGCAGCGGCGGGGGATCGGGGGAGACCCAGTACTTC
>TRBD2|TRBJ2-5|13|TRBV28|.
CASRAGGLETQYF
TGTGCCAGCAGAGCGGGAGGTTTGGAGACCCAGTACTTC
>.|TRBJ1-5|16|TRBV18|.
CASSPLAHNSNQPQHF
TGTGCCAGCTCACCACTGGCCCATAATAGCAATCAGCCCCAGCATTTT
>.|TRBJ2-7|13|TRBV19|.
CASSRDGAYEQYF
TGTGCCAGTAGCCGTGACGGAGCCTACGAGCAGTACTTC
>TRBD1|TRBJ1-2|14|TRBV2|few
CASYFQGASYGYTF
TGTGCCAGTTACTTTCAGGGGGCGAGTTATGGCTACACCTTC
>TRBD1|TRBJ1-2|14|TRBV27|.
CASRTGQGFGGYTF
TGTGCCAGCAGAACAGGACAGGGATTTGGTGGCTACACCTTC
>.|TRBJ1-2|13|TRBV5-1|.
CASSLGGAYGYTF
TGCGCCAGCAGCTTAGGTGGGGCGTACGGCTACACCTTC
>TRBD1|TRBJ1-2|13|TRBV10-3|.
CAMQGDRAYGYTF
TGTGCCATGCAAGGGGACAGGGCCTATGGCTACACCTTC
>.|TRBJ1-1|14|TRBV4-3|.
CASSQDVRNTEAFF
TGCGCCAGCAGCCAAGACGTGAGGAACACTGAAGCTTTCTTT
>.|TRBJ2-1|14|TRBV10-3|.
CAISEDISYNEQFF
TGTGCCATCAGTGAGGACATTAGTTACAATGAGCAGTTCTTC
>.|TRBJ1-1|14|TRBV9|.
CASSVDGGQDEAFF
TGTGCCAGCAGCGTAGACGGGGGGCAGGATGAAGCTTTCTTT
>.|TRBJ2-1|18|TRBV7-7|.
CAKLQGGTGTERYNEQFF
TGTGCCAAGCTTCAAGGGGGAACGGGGACCGAGAGGTACAATGAGCAGTTCTTC
>.|TRBJ2-7|13|TRBV28|.
CASSPPQTYEQYF
TGTGCCAGCAGTCCCCCTCAGACCTACGAGCAGTACTTC
>.|TRBJ2-5|12|TRBV29-1|.
CSVEGGLETQYF
TGCAGCGTTGAGGGTGGGTTAGAGACCCAGTACTTC
>.|TRBJ2-3|15|TRBV5-1|.
CASSPGGSGTYTQYF
TGCGCCAGCAGCCCAGGGGGATCCGGGACTTATACGCAGTATTTT
>TRBD1|TRBJ2-5|14|TRBV5-1|.
CASSPGTGVETQYF
TGCGCCAGCAGCCCCGGGACAGGGGTTGAGACCCAGTACTTC
>.|TRBJ2-7|14|TRBV18|.
CASSPLGGSYEQYF
TGTGCCAGCTCACCATTGGGGGGTTCCTACGAGCAGTACTTC
>.|TRBJ2-7|13|TRBV7-3|.
CASSLMGAYEQYF
TGTGCCAGCAGCCTAATGGGGGCCTACGAGCAGTACTTC
>.|TRBJ2-7|14|TRBV28|.
CASIGVGLFYEQYF
TGTGCCAGCATCGGGGTAGGCCTCTTCTACGAGCAGTACTTC
>.|TRBJ2-5|13|TRBV29-1|once
CSALGLAGETQYF
TGCAGCGCTTTAGGGCTAGCCGGAGAGACCCAGTACTTC
>.|TRBJ1-2|12|TRBV5-6|.
CASSTINYGYTF
TGTGCCAGCAGCACTATTAACTATGGCTACACCTTC
>.|TRBJ1-2|11|TRBV20-1|.
CSASGGRGYTF
TGCAGTGCCAGTGGAGGCAGGGGCTACACCTTC
>.|TRBJ1-5|10|TRBV20-1|.
CSAAPGPQHF
TGCAGTGCCGCACCGGGCCCCCAGCATTTT
>TRBD2|TRBJ2-1|17|TRBV7-6|.
CASSLGLVRGSYNEQFF
TGTGCCAGCAGCTTAGGGTTGGTGCGGGGGTCCTACAATGAGCAGTTCTTC
>.|TRBJ1-1|16|TRBV7-2|.
CASSLVGARINTEAFF
TGTGCCAGCAGCTTAGTAGGCGCGCGGATTAACACTGAAGCTTTCTTT
>.|TRBJ1-1|14|TRBV7-6|.
CASSIGTQGTEAFF
TGTGCCAGCAGCATCGGGACCCAGGGGACTGAAGCTTTCTTT
>TRBD2|TRBJ2-7|16|TRBV28|few
CASTTPQRGGTYEQYF
TGTGCCAGCACCACCCCCCAGCGGGGGGGAACCTACGAGCAGTACTTC
>.|TRBJ1-4|13|TRBV10-3|.
CAITTGRNEKLFF
TGTGCCATCACGACAGGCCGGAATGAAAAACTGTTTTTT
>.|TRBJ1-5|13|TRBV30|few
CAWSFGEDQPQHF
TGTGCCTGGAGTTTTGGGGAAGATCAGCCCCAGCATTTT
>TRBD1|TRBJ2-1|16|TRBV5-1|.
CASSLAPRGPDNEQFF
TGCGCCAGCAGCTTGGCCCCCAGGGGGCCGGACAATGAGCAGTTCTTC
>TRBD1|TRBJ1-2|14|TRBV2|.
CASSSGQGAYGYTF
TGTGCCAGCAGCTCCGGACAGGGAGCCTATGGCTACACCTTC
>TRBD2|TRBJ2-1|13|TRBV5-1|.
CASSPGGDNEQFF
TGCGCCAGCAGCCCGGGAGGGGACAATGAGCAGTTCTTC
>.|TRBJ1-4|12|TRBV29-1|few
CSVDGGGEKLFF
TGCAGCGTTGATGGGGGGGGTGAAAAACTGTTTTTT
>.|TRBJ1-3|14|TRBV27|few
CASSPVRAGNTIYF
TGTGCCAGCAGTCCGGTTCGGGCTGGAAACACCATATATTTT
>.|TRBJ2-3|13|TRBV7-3|.
CASSLSGEGAQYF
TGTGCCAGCAGCTTAAGTGGTGAAGGGGCGCAGTATTTT
>.|TRBJ1-5|11|TRBV15|few
CATSSDQPQHF
TGTGCCACCAGCAGCGATCAGCCCCAGCATTTT
>.|TRBJ2-5|15|TRBV27|.
CASSYNWDSQETQYF
TGTGCCAGCAGTTATAACTGGGACTCCCAAGAGACCCAGTACTTC